Each of the 26 T cell receptor beta chains below was sequenced from the same sample in a study of T cell responses to AZD1222 COVID-19 vaccine. Sequencing used immunoSEQ multiplex PCR; TCRdb keeps in-frame clones, though not all of them. The sample lists around 120,000 clones, about 92% occurring once. The sequences come from peripheral blood, collected on day 0 of AZD1222 vaccination. The receptors come from an adult in good health.

The chain is built from TRBV18 and TRBJ1-1, with D tentatively TRBD1 (6 bases). V lost 3 bases and J lost 7, with 18 bases in between. The CDR3 runs to 15 residues. Germline-derived CDR1 and CDR2 are KGHSH and LQKENI. The DNA for the CDR3 is TGTGCCAGCTCACCTATTGTGGGGGCGGAGGTTGAAGCTTTCTTT. It codes for CASSPIVGAEVEAFF.

J is TRBJ1-5 and V is TRBV28; TRBD1 agrees at 12 bases. The length of the CDR3 is 16 residues. Germline V gene data show CDR1 as MDHEN and CDR2 as SYDVKM. The V segment lost 6 bases and the J segment 1 base; nucleotides outside the gene matches: 4. CDR3 protein: CASSGTGGASNQPQHF. The DNA for the CDR3 is TGTGCCAGCAGCGGGACAGGGGGCGCGAGCAATCAGCCCCAGCATTTT.

V is TRBV3-1 (or the pseudogene TRBV3-2) and J is TRBJ2-1; D is perhaps TRBD1 (5 bases). Trimming cost V 9 bases and J 0 bases, with 9 bases left between them. Germline CDR1 reads LGHDT; CDR2 reads YNNKEL (reference sequence). The CDR3 is 13 residues long. The CDR3 loop is CASGASSYNEQFF. Here the CDR3 DNA reads TGTGCCAGTGGGGCGTCCTCCTACAATGAGCAGTTCTTC.

The chain uses TRBV27 and TRBJ1-2; tentative D call: TRBD1 (5 bases). Between the trimmed V and J ends, which lost 5 bases and 2 bases, there was a span of 12 bases. The CDR3 contains 14 residues. Per the germline V gene, CDR1 is MNHEY and CDR2 is SMNVEV (reference sequence). The CDR3 reads CASSLTVLNYGYTF. CDR3 DNA: TGTGCCAGCAGTCTGACAGTGCTAAACTATGGCTACACCTTC.

This clone has just a few counts. The chain recombines TRBV9 with TRBJ2-7, with D uncertain. This CDR3 has 14 residues. Per the germline V gene, CDR1 is SGDLS and CDR2 is YYNGEE. Trimming left V 0 bases short and J 2 bases short, with 9 bases between. The CDR3 loop reads CASSVGDIPYEQYF. Written as DNA, the CDR3 is TGTGCCAGCAGCGTAGGAGACATACCCTACGAGCAGTACTTC.

This rearrangement joins TRBV5-1 to TRBJ2-3; D is undetermined. The CDR3 has 14 residues. The germline V gene encodes CDR1 SGHRS and CDR2 YFSETQ. Trimming shortened V by 4 bases and J by 0 bases, and 9 bases separated the two germline ends. The CDR3: CASSHGPSTDTQYF. CDR3 in DNA: TGCGCCAGCAGCCACGGACCGAGCACAGATACGCAGTATTTT.

The chain combines TRBV12-3 or TRBV12-4 with TRBJ1-1; D is unresolved. The germline V and J ends were trimmed by 1 base and 8 bases, with 5 bases remaining between them. The CDR3 runs 11 residues. CDR3 in DNA: TGTGCCAGCAGTTTAGGCAGCGAAGCTTTCTTT. Its translation is CASSLGSEAFF.

A word on this clone: The same CDR3 also results from other DNA sequences found in this sample. The chain combines TRBV5-4 with TRBJ2-7; D remains unclear. CDR3 length equals 12 residues. V lost 4 bases, J lost 2 bases, and 7 bases lay in between. CDR1 SGHNT and CDR2 YYREEE come from the germline V gene (reference sequence). The CDR3 is CASSLGTYEQYF. The CDR3 coding sequence is TGTGCCAGCAGCCTGGGGACCTACGAGCAGTACTTC.

This chain uses TRBV18 with TRBJ1-4; D is unresolved. The length of the CDR3 is 14 residues. With 8 bases removed from V and 5 bases from J, the gap between germline ends came to 15 bases. The germline gives CDR1 KGHSH, CDR2 LQKENI. CDR3 coding DNA: TGTGCCAGCGCCTCCTTGGGCACGAATGAAAAACTGTTTTTT. Translation: CASASLGTNEKLFF.

V gene TRBV28 combines with J gene TRBJ1-5; a possible D gene is TRBD1 (5 bases). This CDR3 has 15 residues. The germline gives CDR1 MDHEN, CDR2 SYDVKM. Trimming removed 1 base at V and 3 bases at J, with 10 bases between. CDR3 in amino acids: CASSLSAGLNQPQHF. The CDR3 coding sequence is TGTGCCAGCAGTTTATCAGCAGGGCTCAATCAGCCCCAGCATTTT.

V gene TRBV7-3 combines with J gene TRBJ2-1; 10 nucleotides agree with TRBD2. The CDR3 loop spans 16 amino acids. J gave up 4 bases and V 5 bases, and 8 bases lay outside the gene matches. Germline V gives CDR1 SGHTA, CDR2 FQGTGA. CDR3 DNA sequence: TGTGCCAGCAGCCTGCTAGCGGGAGCCTCTTACAATGAGCAGTTCTTC. Amino acids: CASSLLAGASYNEQFF.

The J gene is TRBJ2-1, the V gene TRBV28; tentatively, D is TRBD2 (7 bases). Trimming removed 5 bases at V and 5 bases at J, with 19 bases between. Germline assignment: CDR1 MDHEN and CDR2 SYDVKM. CDR3 length: 16 residues. CDR3 region: CASSTLWEGGNNEQFF. Written as DNA, the CDR3 is TGTGCCAGCAGTACACTTTGGGAGGGGGGAAACAATGAGCAGTTCTTC.

The chain has TRBV3-1 (or the pseudogene TRBV3-2) and TRBJ2-1; D ambiguous. The V and J ends lost 0 bases and 10 bases respectively, with 7 bases between them. The germline V gene encodes CDR1 LGHDT and CDR2 YNNKEL (reference sequence). The CDR3 runs to 12 residues. The CDR3 protein is CASSQDNREQFF. Here the CDR3 DNA reads TGTGCCAGCAGCCAAGATAACCGAGAGCAGTTCTTC.

V and J are TRBV6-4 and TRBJ2-3; D call uncertain. Germline V CDR1 and CDR2: MRHNA, SNTAGT. Between the trimmed V and J ends, which lost 2 bases and 2 bases, there was a span of 5 bases. The CDR3 length is 13 residues. CDR3 nucleotide sequence: TGTGCCAGCAGTGACAAGGACACAGATACGCAGTATTTT. Its protein is CASSDKDTDTQYF.

The chain joins TRBV5-1 to TRBJ2-3; possibly TRBD2 for D (5 bases). Germline assignment: CDR1 SGHRS and CDR2 YFSETQ. Trimming removed 6 bases from V and 0 bases from J, with 11 bases in between. The CDR3 loop spans 14 amino acids. The CDR3 sequence is CASTRGGSTDTQYF. CDR3 bases: TGCGCCAGCACCCGGGGTGGAAGCACAGATACGCAGTATTTT.

The genes are TRBV7-7 and TRBJ1-1; 8 bases line up with TRBD1. Germline V gene data show CDR1 as SSHAT and CDR2 as FNYEAQ (reference sequence). V was clipped by 8 bases and J by 1 base; unmatched bases: 6. The CDR3 is made up of 14 amino acids. In DNA, the CDR3 is TGTGCCAGCCTTCAGGGGGCCCCGAACACTGAAGCTTTCTTT. Translation: CASLQGAPNTEAFF.

This rearrangement joins TRBV19 to TRBJ1-3; D gene ambiguous. This CDR3 region has 14 residues. Trimming took off 5 bases at V and 1 base at J, with 9 bases between the two ends. Germline V gene sequence: CDR1 LNHDA, CDR2 SQIVND (reference sequence). CDR3 sequence reads: CASSARASGNTIYF. CDR3 bases: TGTGCCAGTAGTGCCCGGGCGTCTGGAAACACCATATATTTT.

The rearrangement uses TRBV12-3 or TRBV12-4 and TRBJ1-2; D gene ambiguous. V was pared by 6 bases and J by 8 bases, with 16 bases between. There are 13 residues in the CDR3. CDR3 sequence: CASSKTVSWGYTF. The CDR3 DNA reads TGTGCCAGCAGCAAAACAGTCTCTTGGGGCTACACCTTC.

The chain couples TRBV3-1 (or the pseudogene TRBV3-2) to TRBJ1-3, with 8 bases identical to TRBD1. J lost 2 bases, V lost 6 bases, and 3 bases had no gene match. The CDR3 spans 14 residues. The V gene's germline CDR1 is LGHDT and CDR2 YNNKEL (reference sequence). The CDR3 loop is CASSPQGAGNTIYF. CDR3 coding DNA: TGTGCCAGCAGTCCACAGGGGGCTGGAAACACCATATATTTT.

This chain links TRBV4-2 with TRBJ1-1, with D unclear. Per the germline V gene, CDR1 is LGHNA and CDR2 is YNFKEQ. V lost 3 bases to trimming and J lost 1 base, with 6 bases between them. The CDR3 extends over 13 amino acids. The CDR3 loop is CASSQHRNTEAFF. DNA of the CDR3: TGTGCCAGCAGCCAGCACAGGAACACTGAAGCTTTCTTT.

The chain is built from TRBV9 and TRBJ2-1, with D perhaps matching TRBD2 (5 bases). Germline CDR1 SGDLS, CDR2 YYNGEE. The CDR3 loop spans 15 amino acids. V dropped 4 bases and J dropped 7 bases, with 18 bases sitting between them. The CDR3 spells CASSPLEGHGNEQFF. The CDR3 nucleotides read TGTGCCAGCAGCCCTCTTGAGGGCCATGGAAATGAGCAGTTCTTC.

J is TRBJ1-2 and V is TRBV28; D may be TRBD1 (5 bases). Between the trimmed V and J ends, which lost 8 bases and 0 bases, there was a span of 25 bases. This CDR3 comprises 18 residues. Germline V CDR1 and CDR2: MDHEN, SYDVKM. The CDR3, as DNA: TGTGCCAGCCGACTATCGGCAGGGTTCCATCTAGCTAACTATGGCTACACCTTC. Residues: CASRLSAGFHLANYGYTF.

The chain couples TRBV9 to TRBJ2-7; D might be TRBD2 (5 bases). The V gene lost 3 bases and the J gene lost 3 bases, with 25 bases spanning the gap. The CDR3 has 18 amino acids. Germline CDR1 and CDR2: SGDLS and YYNGEE. DNA of the CDR3: TGTGCCAGCAGCGGAGGGCTAAATGATGGAGGACGGTTCTACGAGCAGTACTTC. Encoded protein: CASSGGLNDGGRFYEQYF.

CDR3 in DNA: TGTGCCAGCAGCTTTAGCGGGACGAGCTCCTACAATGAGCAGTTCTTC. This translates into CASSFSGTSSYNEQFF. The chain carries TRBV7-2 and TRBJ2-1; 8 positions agree with TRBD2. Per germline, CDR1 SGHTA and CDR2 FQGNSA. V lost 3 bases to trimming and J lost 0 bases; unmatched junction nucleotides: 4. The CDR3 consists of 16 residues.

The rearrangement uses TRBV27 and TRBJ2-1; 7 positions agree with TRBD1. The germline V gene has CDR1 MNHEY and CDR2 SMNVEV (reference sequence). This CDR3 contains 15 residues. V trimming: 3 bases; J trimming: 3 bases; junction bases outside the gene matches: 5. The CDR3 loop reads CASSFGQGDYNEQFF. In nucleotides, the CDR3 is TGTGCCAGCAGTTTCGGGCAGGGGGACTACAATGAGCAGTTCTTC.

This clone has only a few counts. The chain couples TRBV2 to TRBJ2-7; D perhaps matches TRBD2 (5 bases). With 4 bases removed from V and 4 bases from J, the gap between germline ends came to 11 bases. CDR1 is SNHLY and CDR2 is FYNNEI in the germline V gene. CDR3 length: 13 residues. The CDR3: CASSVGDWYEQYF. The CDR3 DNA reads TGTGCCAGCAGTGTCGGGGATTGGTACGAGCAGTACTTC.